These 9 T cell receptor beta chains were sequenced from one sample in a study of T-cell memory formation after mild COVID-19. TCRdb reprocessed the 5' RACE reads via MiXCR and lists one record per CDR3 protein. The sample shows 180,000 or so distinct CDR3 sequences, roughly 16% of them seen only once. Material for sequencing was PBMCs or a T cell subset sorted from them (not recorded which). The receptors originated from an adult woman who had mild COVID-19 (a few samples of this study predate the infection). Cell type and time point are not known.

V gene TRBV3-1 combines with J gene TRBJ2-5; D gene unclear. V was shortened by 1 base and J by 5 bases, with 14 bases between the two germline ends. Germline loops: CDR1 LGHDT, CDR2 YNNKEL (reference sequence). This CDR3 region has 15 residues. The CDR3 spells CASSQGEGRWETQYF. The CDR3 DNA reads TGTGCCAGCAGCCAAGGGGAAGGAAGGTGGGAGACCCAGTACTTC.

A few counts support this clonotype. CDR3 sequence reads: CATSDSTSGYEQYF. CDR3 DNA sequence: TGTGCCACCAGTGATTCTACTAGCGGCTACGAGCAGTACTTC. The chain joins TRBV24-1 to TRBJ2-7; 8 nucleotides agree with TRBD2. Germline V gives CDR1 KGHDR, CDR2 SFDVKD. Losses at the gene ends were 2 bases for V and 3 bases for J; bases not matched to a gene: 2. This CDR3 region has 14 residues.

This clonotype appeared a few times. The rearrangement uses TRBV24-1 and TRBJ2-1; the D call may be TRBD1 or TRBD2 (5 bases each). Trimming cost V 4 bases and J 2 bases, with 17 bases left between them. Per germline, CDR1 KGHDR and CDR2 SFDVKD. CDR3 length equals 17 residues. The chain's CDR3 is CATSDQVPGRTYNEQFF. CDR3 bases: TGTGCCACCAGTGACCAAGTCCCGGGACGAACCTACAATGAGCAGTTCTTC.

J is TRBJ2-5 and V is TRBV6-1, with 8 bases matching TRBD2. CDR3 size: 15 residues. Germline CDR1 MNHNS, CDR2 SASEGT. V was clipped by 4 bases and J by 4 bases; unmatched bases: 8. The CDR3 reads CASSGPGLGRETQYF. CDR3 DNA: TGTGCCAGCAGTGGGCCGGGACTAGGGCGAGAGACCCAGTACTTC.

As concerns this clonotype: A clone one base away is much larger, so this may be a read error. This rearrangement joins TRBV29-1 to TRBJ2-7; maybe TRBD1 (5 bases). The CDR3 is 14 residues long. V was clipped by 4 bases and J by 3 bases, with 16 bases between them. Germline CDR1 and CDR2: SQVTM and ANQGSEA. CDR3 protein: CSVGRQWSYYEQYF. In nucleotides, the CDR3 is TGCAGCGTTGGCCGACAGTGGAGCTACTACGAGCAGTACTTC.

The V and J genes are TRBV7-9 and TRBJ1-1, with TRBD1 matching 7 bases. This CDR3 comprises 13 residues. Looked up from germline, CDR1 is SEHNR and CDR2 is FQNEAQ (reference sequence). Losses at the gene ends were 5 bases for V and 4 bases for J; bases not matched to a gene: 4. For the CDR3, the DNA is TGTGCCAGCAGCGAGGGGGCGTTCACTGAAGCTTTCTTT. It translates to CASSEGAFTEAFF.

V gene TRBV4-3 combines with J gene TRBJ2-4, with 11 bases aligning to TRBD2. V shed 4 bases and J 9 bases; nucleotides not matched to a gene: 11. The CDR3 contains 16 residues. Per the germline V gene, CDR1 is LGHNA and CDR2 is YSLEER. CDR3 sequence (DNA): TGCGCCAGCAGCCGGCAGACTAGCGGGATCCTAGGCATTCAGTACTTC. Protein: CASSRQTSGILGIQYF.

J is TRBJ1-3 and V is TRBV7-2; D possibly corresponds to TRBD1 (5 bases). V was clipped by 0 bases and J by 0 bases, with 9 bases between them. This CDR3 region has 16 residues. Germline CDR1 and CDR2: SGHTA and FQGNSA. CDR3 bases: TGTGCCAGCAGCTTAGCGGGGCTTCACTCTGGAAACACCATATATTTT. This codes for CASSLAGLHSGNTIYF.

V and J are TRBV5-1 and TRBJ2-7, with TRBD1 matching over 12 bases. CDR3 size: 13 residues. Germline V gives CDR1 SGHRS, CDR2 YFSETQ. V was clipped by 5 bases and J by 8 bases; unmatched bases: 5. The chain's CDR3 is CASRGQGAWKQYF. The CDR3 nucleotides read TGCGCCAGCAGGGGACAGGGGGCGTGGAAGCAGTACTTC.